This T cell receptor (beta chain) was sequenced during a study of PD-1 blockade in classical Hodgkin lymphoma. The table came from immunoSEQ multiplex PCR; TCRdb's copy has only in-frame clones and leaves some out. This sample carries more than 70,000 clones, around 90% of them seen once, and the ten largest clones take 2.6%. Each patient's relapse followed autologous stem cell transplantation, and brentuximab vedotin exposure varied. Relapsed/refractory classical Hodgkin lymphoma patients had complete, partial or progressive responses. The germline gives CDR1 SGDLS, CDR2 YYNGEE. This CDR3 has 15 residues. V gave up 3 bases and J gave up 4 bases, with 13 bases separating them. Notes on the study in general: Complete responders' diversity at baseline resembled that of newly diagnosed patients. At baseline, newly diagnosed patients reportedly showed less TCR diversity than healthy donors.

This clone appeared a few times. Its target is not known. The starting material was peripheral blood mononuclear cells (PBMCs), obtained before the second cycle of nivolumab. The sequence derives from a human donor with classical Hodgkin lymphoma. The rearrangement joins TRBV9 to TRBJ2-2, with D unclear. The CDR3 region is CASSDRLGSTGELFF. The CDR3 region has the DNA TGTGCCAGCAGCGACAGACTGGGTTCCACCGGGGAGCTGTTTTTT.